The T cell receptor beta chain described here comes from a study of T cell repertoires in cytomegalovirus infection. The germline CDR1 and CDR2 sequences are MNHEY and SVGEGT. V was clipped by 9 bases and J by 6 bases, with 12 bases between them. This CDR3 contains 12 residues. TCRdb re-called the reads through MiXCR, storing one row per CDR3 protein. The table has about 890,000 distinct CDR3 sequences, around 30% seen once; the top ten hold roughly 13%. A word on this clonotype: Its antigen remains unknown.

The source of this sequence is a human donor in good health (CMV status not recorded). Some clones in this sample may be carry-over from other donors' samples. The input for sequencing was cultured CD8+ T cells from PBMCs, taken from culture after CMV antigen stimulation. J is TRBJ2-1 and V is TRBV6-2 or TRBV6-3; D perhaps matches TRBD2 (6 bases). The chain's CDR3 is CASGGAFNEQFF. Written as DNA, the CDR3 is TGTGCCAGTGGCGGGGCATTCAATGAGCAGTTCTTC.